The rows below give T cell receptor beta chains drawn from one sample of a study of spatial heterogeneity in lung cancer. TCRdb re-called the 5' RACE reads through MiXCR, storing one row per CDR3 protein. The sample comprises 23,000 or so distinct CDR3 sequences, roughly 7% of which are singletons, and roughly an eighth rests with the top ten. This specimen consisted of PBMCs, obtained at surgery. These receptors all come from a male donor with early-stage non-small cell lung cancer. Both conserved end residues are part of each CDR3. A D gene is named only where the DNA matches it firmly. The size entry is marked missing in some rows and otherwise reads once, few, many or a size class.

TRBJ2-7,TRBV4-3,TRBD1,NA,TGCGCCAGCAGCCATCCGGGACAGCCATCTCTAGGGCCCTACGAGCAGTACTTC,CASSHPGQPSLGPYEQYF
TRBJ2-5,TRBV20-1,TRBD1,many,TGCAGTGCTAGTAGGGACAGCATGACCCAAGAGACCCAGTACTTC,CSASRDSMTQETQYF
TRBJ2-3,TRBV2,TRBD2,many,TGTGCCAGCAGTGATAGCGGGGGCGCGACAGATACGCAGTATTTT,CASSDSGGATDTQYF
TRBJ2-5,TRBV27,TRBD2,many,TGTGCCAGCAGTTCCTACGGACTAGGATCAGAGACCCAGTACTTC,CASSSYGLGSETQYF
TRBJ2-5,TRBV12-3/TRBV12-4,NA,few,TGTGCCAGCAGTTTCGGAGCCGGTCGGGACTTC,CASSFGAGRDF
TRBJ1-1,TRBV18,TRBD1,many,TGTGCCAGCTCACTGGACAGGACGAACACTGAAGCTTTCTTT,CASSLDRTNTEAFF
TRBJ2-2,TRBV29-1,TRBD1,medium-sized,TGCAGCGTTCGCACAGGGGTCGACACCGGGGAGCTGTTTTTT,CSVRTGVDTGELFF
TRBJ2-7,TRBV5-1,TRBD1,many,TGCGCCAGCAGCTTAAGACAGGGAAATCTCGAGCAGTACTTC,CASSLRQGNLEQYF
TRBJ2-3,TRBV20-1,TRBD2,few,TGCAGTGCGAGAAGCGGGGGCACAGATACGCAGTATTTT,CSARSGGTDTQYF
TRBJ2-5,TRBV9,NA,few,TGTGCCAGCAGCGTCCATAGGGGGGACCAAGAGACCCAGTACTTC,CASSVHRGDQETQYF
TRBJ2-5,TRBV5-1,NA,few,TGCGCCAGCAGCGAAGCGGGCATCGGGATGGCCCAGTACTTC,CASSEAGIGMAQYF
TRBJ2-1,TRBV9,NA,few,TGTGCCAGCAGCGTAGGGACAGCGACCTACAATGAGCAGTTCTTC,CASSVGTATYNEQFF
TRBJ2-1,TRBV20-1,NA,many,TGCAGTGCTAGAGTTGAGCGGCATGACCGATTCTACAATGAGCAGTTCTTC,CSARVERHDRFYNEQFF
TRBJ2-1,TRBV7-9,TRBD2,many,TGTGCCTTCAGGGCTAGCGGGGCCCACCGGGGCTACAATGAGCAGTTCTTC,CAFRASGAHRGYNEQFF
TRBJ2-3,TRBV4-2,NA,many,TGTGCCAGCAGCCAGGGTCATGGAGATACGCAGTATTTT,CASSQGHGDTQYF
TRBJ1-2,TRBV20-1,NA,many,TGCAGTGCTATTGACAATAACTATGGCTACACCTTC,CSAIDNNYGYTF
TRBJ1-2,TRBV28,NA,many,TGTGCCAGCTTCTACCTCTTCTATGGCTACACCTTC,CASFYLFYGYTF
TRBJ2-7,TRBV5-6,TRBD1,NA,TGTGCCAGCAGCTCGGTGACAGGGGAAGAGCAGTACTTC,CASSSVTGEEQYF
TRBJ2-7,TRBV6-5,NA,few,TGTGCCAGCAGTTACAAGTACGGGCAGCCCGCCTACGAGCAGTACTTC,CASSYKYGQPAYEQYF
TRBJ1-2,TRBV3-1,NA,many,TGTGCCAGCCGCTTTACAGGGAACTATGGCTACACCTTC,CASRFTGNYGYTF
TRBJ2-2,TRBV12-3/TRBV12-4,NA,NA,TGTGCCAGCAGTTTATCCGGGGAGCTGTTTTTT,CASSLSGELFF
TRBJ2-2,TRBV7-6,TRBD2,many,TGTGCCAGCAGCTTGCCGACTAGCGGCACCGGGGAGCTGTTTTTT,CASSLPTSGTGELFF
TRBJ2-5,TRBV28,NA,many,TGTGCCAGCAGTACGGTGGGGCGAAACCAAGAGACCCAGTACTTC,CASSTVGRNQETQYF
TRBJ1-4,TRBV20-1,TRBD1,medium-sized,TGCAGTGGGCGACGGACAGGGACTAATGAAAAACTGTTTTTT,CSGRRTGTNEKLFF
TRBJ2-1,TRBV12-5,NA,many,TGTGCTAGTGGCCTGTGGGACAAAAGTGAGCAGTTCTTC,CASGLWDKSEQFF
TRBJ2-3,TRBV5-6,TRBD2,many,TGTGCCAGCAGCCGCCTTTTGAGCGGGGGGAACGCAGATACGCAGTATTTT,CASSRLLSGGNADTQYF
TRBJ2-7,TRBV14,NA,few,TGTGCCAGCAGCCAAGATCCGTCCTACGAGCAGTACTTC,CASSQDPSYEQYF
TRBJ1-6,TRBV5-4,NA,many,TGTGCCAGCAGCTTGATGACAGGTGATTCACCCCTCCACTTT,CASSLMTGDSPLHF
TRBJ2-3,TRBV19,NA,NA,TGTGCCAGTACCCCCTCGGGAGAGGCAGATACGCAGTATTTT,CASTPSGEADTQYF
TRBJ2-2,TRBV28,NA,few,TGTGCCAGCACCCGGACACTTAACACCGGGGAGCTGTTTTTT,CASTRTLNTGELFF
TRBJ2-1,TRBV5-5,NA,few,TGTGCCAGCAGCTTGGCCGGCCGGACTAACTTTTACAATGAGCAGTTCTTC,CASSLAGRTNFYNEQFF
TRBJ2-2,TRBV12-3/TRBV12-4,TRBD2,NA,TGTGCCAGCAGAGTAGCGGGAGAGGGTGTCGGGGAGCTGTTTTTT,CASRVAGEGVGELFF
TRBJ1-1,TRBV9,NA,NA,TGTGCCAGCAGCTCGCAACAGGGCACTGAAGCTTTCTTT,CASSSQQGTEAFF
TRBJ2-1,TRBV7-9,TRBD1,few,TGTGCCAGCAGCTCGCTCAGGGGGTCCCACAATGAGCAGTTCTTC,CASSSLRGSHNEQFF
TRBJ1-2,TRBV29-1,NA,few,TGCAGCTTCGAGTACCTTTATGGCTACACCTTC,CSFEYLYGYTF
TRBJ2-2,TRBV7-6,NA,many,TGTGCCAGCAGCTGGCTGGGCCAGCCGAACACCGGGGAGCTGTTTTTT,CASSWLGQPNTGELFF
TRBJ1-1,TRBV10-1,NA,many,TGCGCCAGCGTGGGGGCTTTCTTT,CASVGAFF